The 17 T cell receptor beta chains below were found in one sample sequenced in a study of post-analysis software for immune sequencing data. Findings and limits, study-wide: Controls showed lower frequencies than patients for four to six TRBV segments, and TRBV5-6, TRBV5-1 and TRBV20-1 were among these.

No cognate antigen is known for these TCRs. Unique-molecular-identifier-tagged TCR beta cDNA libraries were used. A single record per CDR3 protein comes from TCRdb applying MiXCR to the PCR reads. The sample contains about 800,000 distinct CDR3 sequences, about 32% of which appear only once. Source material: blood. The receptor source for this set is a girl between 10 and 17 years old with multiple sclerosis.

Turning to this clonotype: Because the CDR3 is missing its conserved closing phenylalanine or tryptophan, this is likely a read error. The chain joins TRBV20-1 to TRBJ1-5, with 8 bases aligning to TRBD1. The CDR3 is 14 amino acids. Trimming at V came to 3 bases and at J to 7 bases, leaving 8 bases not matched to a gene. Germline CDR1 is DFQATT and CDR2 is SNEGSKA (reference sequence). This chain's CDR3 is CSARQGAWRQPQHL. For the CDR3, the DNA is TGCAGTGCTAGGCAGGGGGCTTGGCGGCAGCCCCAGCATTTG.

V and J are TRBV7-9 and TRBJ2-5; no firm D call. CDR3 size: 14 residues. Germline values: CDR1 SEHNR, CDR2 FQNEAQ (reference sequence). V was cut by 1 base and J by 5 bases, with 11 bases left in between. The CDR3 DNA follows: TGTGCCAGCAGCTTAGAGCCGGCCGGCGAGACCCAGTACTTC. Translation: CASSLEPAGETQYF. The complete variable domain, with remaining parts taken from reference TRBV7-9 and TRBJ2-5, reads DTGVSQNPRHKITKRGQNVTFRCDPISEHNRLYWYRQTLGQGPEFLTYFQNEAQLEKSRLLSDRFSAERPKGSFSTLEIQRTEQGDSAMYLCASSLEPAGETQYFGPGTRLLVL.

This clonotype has ten or more counts. The V and J genes are TRBV20-1 and TRBJ2-1; D is ambiguous. The germline V gene has CDR1 DFQATT and CDR2 SNEGSKA (reference sequence). Deletions cut 3 bases from V and 2 bases from J, with 2 bases between. The CDR3 consists of 11 residues. The DNA of the CDR3 is TGCAGTGCTAGGACCTACAATGAGCAGTTCTTC. Its protein is CSARTYNEQFF.

This clonotype was detected a few times. The chain couples TRBV25-1 to TRBJ1-5; D is uncertain. The CDR3 has 13 amino acids. Trimming took off 6 bases at V and 7 bases at J, with 13 bases between the two ends. CDR1 and CDR2 (germline): MGHDK, SYGVNS. The CDR3 region has the DNA TGTGCCAGCAGCTTTGGGGTCGGCCAGCCCCAGCATTTT. Protein product: CASSFGVGQPQHF.

Comments on this clonotype: One junction end disagrees with the germline gene, perhaps due to a read error. The chain has TRBV15 and TRBJ2-1; 12 nucleotides match TRBD2. The germline V gene has CDR1 LNHNV and CDR2 YYDKDF (reference sequence). The CDR3 contains 13 residues. Here the CDR3 DNA reads TGTGCCACCAGGACTAGCGGGAGCAATGGGCAGTTCTTC. Its protein is CATRTSGSNGQFF.

The table lists this clonotype with a few counts. V is TRBV24-1 and J is TRBJ1-2, with a tentative D call TRBD1 (6 bases). Germline V gene lookup returns CDR1 KGHDR and CDR2 SFDVKD. This CDR3 region has 14 residues. V was cut by 3 bases and J by 1 base, with 8 bases left in between. The chain's CDR3 is CATSDPDSNYGYTF. CDR3 nucleotides: TGTGCCACCAGTGATCCGGACAGTAACTATGGCTACACCTTC.

As to this clonotype: A much more abundant neighbour one base away suggests this may be a read error. The genes are TRBV29-1 and TRBJ2-1; D might be TRBD2 (5 bases). Per the germline V gene, CDR1 is SQVTM and CDR2 is ANQGSEA. The CDR3 has 13 residues. With 5 bases removed from V and 2 bases from J, the gap between germline ends came to 10 bases. CDR3 amino acids: CSVLAPAYNEQFF. In DNA, the CDR3 is TGCAGCGTTCTAGCCCCAGCCTACAATGAGCAGTTCTTC.

This chain joins TRBV5-5 and TRBJ1-2; D call uncertain. This CDR3 region has 15 residues. The germline V gene has CDR1 SGHKS and CDR2 YYEKEE (reference sequence). Trimming stripped 0 bases from V and 4 bases from J, with 13 bases between. CDR3 sequence reads: CASSLDPGIAYGYTF. The CDR3 DNA reads as TGTGCCAGCAGCTTGGACCCAGGCATCGCCTATGGCTACACCTTC.

The rearrangement joins TRBV20-1 to TRBJ2-5; 7 positions agree with TRBD2. The J segment lost 5 bases and the V segment lost 0 bases, leaving 6 bases of the junction unmatched. This CDR3 is 14 amino acids long. Per the germline V gene, CDR1 is DFQATT and CDR2 is SNEGSKA (reference sequence). For the CDR3, the DNA is TGCAGTGCTAGAGATCCGAGGGGAGGGGAGACCCAGTACTTC. Translating it yields CSARDPRGGETQYF.

The chain uses TRBV29-1 and TRBJ1-1; weak D call: TRBD1 (5 bases). This CDR3 is 15 amino acids long. The V gene lost 6 bases and the J gene lost 1 base, with 18 bases spanning the gap. CDR1 and CDR2 (germline): SQVTM, ANQGSEA. The CDR3 DNA reads as TGCAGCGTCCCCTCGCAGGGCAGAAAGAACACTGAAGCTTTCTTT. This translates into CSVPSQGRKNTEAFF.

This clonotype was found a few times. The CDR3 reads CATSWDRGNEKLFF. Here the CDR3 DNA reads TGTGCCACCAGCTGGGACAGGGGAAATGAAAAACTGTTTTTT. The chain joins TRBV15 to TRBJ1-4; 10 bases agree with TRBD1. The CDR3 is made up of 14 amino acids. Germline V gene data show CDR1 as LNHNV and CDR2 as YYDKDF (reference sequence). V shed 5 bases and J 5 bases; nucleotides not matched to a gene: 2.

The chain has TRBV20-1 and TRBJ2-5; 10 positions match TRBD1. V was clipped by 5 bases and J by 3 bases; unmatched bases: 6. The CDR3 consists of 14 residues. CDR1 is DFQATT and CDR2 is SNEGSKA in the germline V gene (reference sequence). CDR3 amino acids: CSAPAGTGEETQYF. The DNA for the CDR3 is TGCAGTGCTCCAGCCGGGACAGGGGAAGAGACCCAGTACTTC.

V gene TRBV12-3 or TRBV12-4 combines with J gene TRBJ2-3; D remains ambiguous. Trimming took 5 bases from V and 5 from J, leaving 11 bases between them. The CDR3 extends over 13 amino acids. The CDR3 is CASSLEFKDTQYF. The CDR3 nucleotides read TGTGCCAGCAGTCTCGAGTTCAAAGATACGCAGTATTTT.

With respect to this clonotype: Sequence at one end of the junction differs from germline and may be a read error. This chain connects TRBV12-3 or TRBV12-4 to TRBJ2-5; 11 bases agree with TRBD2. The CDR3 contains 14 residues. The CDR3 sequence is CASSLLAGEETQCF. CDR3 in DNA: TGTGCCAGCAGTCTACTAGCGGGGGAAGAGACCCAGTGCTTC.

This clonotype was observed many times. This rearrangement joins TRBV7-2 to TRBJ1-4; TRBD1 matches 7 bases. CDR3 length: 12 residues. From germline, CDR1 is SGHTA and CDR2 FQGNSA. V lost 7 bases to trimming and J lost 8 bases; unmatched junction nucleotides: 4. This chain's CDR3 is CASKTGSEKLFF. As DNA, the CDR3 is TGTGCCAGCAAGACAGGGAGCGAAAAACTGTTTTTT. Full variable domain (rest looked up from reference TRBV7-2 and TRBJ1-4): GAGVSQSPSNKVTEKGKDVELRCDPISGHTALYWYRQSLGQGLEFLIYFQGNSAPDKSGLPSDRFSAERTGGSVSTLTIQRTQQEDSAVYLCASKTGSEKLFFGSGTQLSVL.

This sequence joins TRBV6-2 or TRBV6-3 and TRBJ1-5, with unresolved D. Per germline, CDR1 MNHEY and CDR2 SVGEGT. This CDR3 spans 16 amino acids. Trimming stripped 0 bases from V and 0 bases from J, with 9 bases between. The CDR3 loop is CASSYSIRVSNQPQHF. CDR3 sequence (DNA): TGTGCCAGCAGTTACTCGATAAGAGTTAGCAATCAGCCCCAGCATTTT.

V gene TRBV20-1 combines with J gene TRBJ2-3; D is uncertain. This CDR3 is 11 amino acids long. V shed 6 bases and J shed 7 bases, with 11 bases lying between them. In germline, CDR1 is DFQATT, CDR2 SNEGSKA (reference sequence). The CDR3 reads CSATDTHTQYF. As DNA, the CDR3 is TGCAGTGCCACGGATACGCATACGCAGTATTTT.